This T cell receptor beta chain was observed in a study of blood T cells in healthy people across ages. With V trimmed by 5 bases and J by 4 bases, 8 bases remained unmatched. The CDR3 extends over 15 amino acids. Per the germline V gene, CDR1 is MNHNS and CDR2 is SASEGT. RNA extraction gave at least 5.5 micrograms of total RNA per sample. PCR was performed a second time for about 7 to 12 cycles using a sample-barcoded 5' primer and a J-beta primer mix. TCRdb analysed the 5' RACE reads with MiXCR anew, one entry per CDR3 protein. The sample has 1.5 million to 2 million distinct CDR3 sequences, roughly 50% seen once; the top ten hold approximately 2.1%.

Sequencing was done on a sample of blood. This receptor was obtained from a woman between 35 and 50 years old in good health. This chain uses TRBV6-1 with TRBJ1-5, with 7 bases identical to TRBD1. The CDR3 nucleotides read TGTGCCAGCAGTCTAGACAGGGTCTGGAATCAGCCCCAGCATTTT. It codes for CASSLDRVWNQPQHF.